This T cell receptor (beta chain) appears in the sequencing data of a study of blood T cell repertoires in COVID-19. At the level of the study: Sites across the United States, Italy and Spain contributed samples from acute and convalescent COVID-19.

Study processing details: It was from reference gene primer amplification that nucleated cell counts were estimated. The method was immunoSEQ multiplex PCR; TCRdb's version includes in-frame clones alone and lacks a portion of them. V and J calls plus clone size are reproduced from that table; the DNA served to infer D and trimming. The sample includes over 250,000 clones, about four fifths of them seen just once. The V gene end was trimmed by 1 base and the J gene end by 4 bases; junction bases not matched to a gene: 0. Germline lookup yields CDR1 MNHNS and CDR2 SASEGT. This CDR3 contains 14 residues.

The V gene is TRBV6-1, the J gene TRBJ2-5, with 10 bases matching TRBD2. This TCR derives from a woman aged 50 to 60 who had recovered from COVID-19. Sequencing was done on a sample of peripheral blood. The CDR3 sequence: CASSEVAGGETQYF. The DNA for the CDR3 is TGTGCCAGCAGTGAAGTAGCGGGGGGAGAGACCCAGTACTTC.